This TCR beta chain was captured by sequencing in a study of blood T cell repertoires in COVID-19. On the study more broadly: Sample material is recorded as cDNA or gDNA derived from T cells, B-cell-depleted T cells, or PBMCs.

Measured with immunoSEQ multiplex PCR; TCRdb has only the in-frame clones, and not every one. The sample yields 55,000 to 65,000 clones, 70% to 85% seen once. The CDR3 length is 15 residues. V lost 4 bases, J lost 3 bases, and 7 bases stayed unmatched. The germline gives CDR1 SGHDT, CDR2 YYEEEE. The TCR originated in a man aged 60 to 75 with acute or convalescent COVID-19. The sequencing sample was made of peripheral blood. This chain uses TRBV5-6 with TRBJ1-1; 9 nucleotides line up with TRBD1. The CDR3 sequence is CASSPATGGDTEAFF. For the CDR3, the DNA is TGTGCCAGCAGCCCAGCGACAGGGGGGGACACTGAAGCTTTCTTT.